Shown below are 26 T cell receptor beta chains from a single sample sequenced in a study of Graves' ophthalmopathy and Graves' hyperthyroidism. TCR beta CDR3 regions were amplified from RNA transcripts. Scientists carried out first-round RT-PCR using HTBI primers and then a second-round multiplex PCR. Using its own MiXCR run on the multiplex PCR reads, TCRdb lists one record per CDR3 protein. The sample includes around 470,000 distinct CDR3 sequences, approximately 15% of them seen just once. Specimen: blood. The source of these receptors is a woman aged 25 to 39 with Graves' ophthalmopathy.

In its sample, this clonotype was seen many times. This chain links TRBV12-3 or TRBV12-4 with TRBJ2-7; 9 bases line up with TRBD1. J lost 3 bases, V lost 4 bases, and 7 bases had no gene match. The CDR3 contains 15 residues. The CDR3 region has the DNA TGTGCCAGCAGTTCACGGGACAGGGCTAACTACGAGCAGTACTTC. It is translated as CASSSRDRANYEQYF.

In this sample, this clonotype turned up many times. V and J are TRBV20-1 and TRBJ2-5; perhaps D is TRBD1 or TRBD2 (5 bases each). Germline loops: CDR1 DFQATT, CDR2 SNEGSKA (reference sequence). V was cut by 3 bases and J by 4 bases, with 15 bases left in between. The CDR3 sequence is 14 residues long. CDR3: CSARDGARGETQYF. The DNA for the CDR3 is TGCAGTGCTAGGGATGGGGCGAGGGGAGAGACCCAGTACTTC.

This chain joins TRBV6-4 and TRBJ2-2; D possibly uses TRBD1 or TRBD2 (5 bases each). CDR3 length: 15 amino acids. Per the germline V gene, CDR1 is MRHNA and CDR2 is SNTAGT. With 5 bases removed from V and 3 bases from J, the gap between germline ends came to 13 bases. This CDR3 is CASSSGSGDTGELFF. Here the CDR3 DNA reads TGTGCCAGCAGTTCAGGGAGCGGCGACACCGGGGAGCTGTTTTTT.

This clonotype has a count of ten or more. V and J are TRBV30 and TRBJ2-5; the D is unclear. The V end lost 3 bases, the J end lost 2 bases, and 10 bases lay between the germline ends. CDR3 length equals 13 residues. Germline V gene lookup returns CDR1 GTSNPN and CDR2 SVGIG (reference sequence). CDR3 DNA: TGTGCCTGGAGCAGTGACCAACAAGAGACCCAGTACTTC. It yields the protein CAWSSDQQETQYF.

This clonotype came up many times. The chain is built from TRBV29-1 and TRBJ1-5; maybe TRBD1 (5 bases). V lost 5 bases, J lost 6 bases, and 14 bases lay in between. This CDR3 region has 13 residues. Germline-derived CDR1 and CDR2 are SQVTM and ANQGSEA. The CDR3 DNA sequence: TGCAGCGTTCTGAGTGCTGGGGGTCAGCCCCAGCATTTT. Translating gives CSVLSAGGQPQHF. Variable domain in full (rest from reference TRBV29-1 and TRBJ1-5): SAVISQKPSRDICQRGTSLTIQCQVDSQVTMMFWYRQQPGQSLTLIATANQGSEATYESGFVIDKFPISRPNLTFSTLTVSNMSPEDSSIYLCSVLSAGGQPQHFGDGTRLSIL.

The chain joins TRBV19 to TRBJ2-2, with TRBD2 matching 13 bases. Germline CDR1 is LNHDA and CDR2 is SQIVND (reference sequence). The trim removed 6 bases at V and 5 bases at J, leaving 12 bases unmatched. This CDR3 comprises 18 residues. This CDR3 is CASSRTSGSFRETGELFF. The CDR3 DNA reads TGTGCCAGTAGCAGGACTAGCGGGAGCTTTAGGGAGACCGGGGAGCTGTTTTTT.

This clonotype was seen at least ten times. This CDR3 is CAISEFSYEQYF. The CDR3 DNA is TGTGCCATCAGTGAATTTTCCTACGAGCAGTACTTC. This rearrangement joins TRBV10-3 to TRBJ2-7; D gene uncertain. This CDR3 comprises 12 residues. V was shortened by 3 bases and J by 1 base, with 4 bases between the two germline ends. Germline CDR1 is ENHRY and CDR2 is SYGVKD.

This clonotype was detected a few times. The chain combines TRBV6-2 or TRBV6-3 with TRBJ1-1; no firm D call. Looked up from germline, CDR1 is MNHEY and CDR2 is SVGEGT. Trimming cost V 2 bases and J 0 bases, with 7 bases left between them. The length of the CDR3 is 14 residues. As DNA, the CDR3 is TGTGCCAGCAGTTACCCAGAGATGAACACTGAAGCTTTCTTT. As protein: CASSYPEMNTEAFF.

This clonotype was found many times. The CDR3 protein is CSALTGSRSYEQYF. For the CDR3, the DNA is TGCAGTGCTCTAACGGGCAGTCGCTCCTACGAGCAGTACTTC. V is TRBV20-1 and J is TRBJ2-7; D is unclear. In germline, CDR1 is DFQATT, CDR2 SNEGSKA (reference sequence). Deletions cut 5 bases from V and 0 bases from J, with 14 bases between. There are 14 residues in the CDR3.

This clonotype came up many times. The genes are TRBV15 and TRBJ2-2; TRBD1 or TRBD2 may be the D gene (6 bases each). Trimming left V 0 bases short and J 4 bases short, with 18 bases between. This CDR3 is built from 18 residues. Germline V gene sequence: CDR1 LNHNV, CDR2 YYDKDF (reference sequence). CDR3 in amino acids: CATSRDGGPRVFTGELFF. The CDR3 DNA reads TGTGCCACCAGCAGAGATGGGGGGCCGCGGGTGTTCACCGGGGAGCTGTTTTTT.

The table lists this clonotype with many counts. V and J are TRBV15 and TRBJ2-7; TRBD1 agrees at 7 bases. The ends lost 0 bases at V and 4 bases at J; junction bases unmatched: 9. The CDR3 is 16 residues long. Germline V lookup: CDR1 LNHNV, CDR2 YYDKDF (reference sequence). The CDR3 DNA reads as TGTGCCACCAGCAGAGATAGGGGGCTAACCAGGTACGAGCAGTACTTC. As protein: CATSRDRGLTRYEQYF.

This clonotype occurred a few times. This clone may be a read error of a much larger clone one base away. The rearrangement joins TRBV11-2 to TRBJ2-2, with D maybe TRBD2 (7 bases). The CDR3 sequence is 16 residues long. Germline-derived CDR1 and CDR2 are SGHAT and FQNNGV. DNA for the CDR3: TGTGCCAGCAGCTTATTCGAGCGGGACAACACCGGGGAGCTGTGTTTT. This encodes CASSLFERDNTGELCF.

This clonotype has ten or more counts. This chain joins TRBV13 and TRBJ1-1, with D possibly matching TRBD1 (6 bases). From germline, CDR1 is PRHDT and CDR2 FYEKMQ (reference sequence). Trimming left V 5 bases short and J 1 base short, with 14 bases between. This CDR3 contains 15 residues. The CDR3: CASSPTGAGNTEAFF. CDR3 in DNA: TGTGCCAGCAGCCCAACGGGGGCAGGGAACACTGAAGCTTTCTTT.

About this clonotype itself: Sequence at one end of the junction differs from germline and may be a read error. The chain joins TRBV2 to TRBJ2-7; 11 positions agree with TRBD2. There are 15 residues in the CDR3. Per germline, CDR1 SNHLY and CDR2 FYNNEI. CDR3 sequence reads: CACSSTSGSSYEQYF. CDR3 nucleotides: TGTGCCTGCAGCTCCACTAGCGGGAGTTCCTACGAGCAGTACTTC.

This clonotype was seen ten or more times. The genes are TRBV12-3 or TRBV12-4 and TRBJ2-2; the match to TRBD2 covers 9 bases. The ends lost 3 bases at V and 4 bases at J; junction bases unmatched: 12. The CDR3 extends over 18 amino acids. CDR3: CASSFLVSGGPGTGELFF. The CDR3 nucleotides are TGTGCCAGCAGTTTTCTAGTTAGCGGGGGTCCGGGCACCGGGGAGCTGTTTTTT.

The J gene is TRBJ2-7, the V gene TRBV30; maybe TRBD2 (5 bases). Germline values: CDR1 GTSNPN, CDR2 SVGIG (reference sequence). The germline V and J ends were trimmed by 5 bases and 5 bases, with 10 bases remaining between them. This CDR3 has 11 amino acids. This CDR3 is CAWGWENEQYF. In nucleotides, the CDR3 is TGTGCCTGGGGCTGGGAGAACGAGCAGTACTTC.

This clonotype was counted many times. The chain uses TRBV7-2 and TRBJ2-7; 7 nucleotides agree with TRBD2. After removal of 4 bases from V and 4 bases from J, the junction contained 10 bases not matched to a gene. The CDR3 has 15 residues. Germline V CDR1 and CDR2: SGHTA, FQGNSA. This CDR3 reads CASSWEGGPWYEQYF. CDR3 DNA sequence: TGTGCCAGCAGCTGGGAGGGAGGGCCTTGGTACGAGCAGTACTTC.

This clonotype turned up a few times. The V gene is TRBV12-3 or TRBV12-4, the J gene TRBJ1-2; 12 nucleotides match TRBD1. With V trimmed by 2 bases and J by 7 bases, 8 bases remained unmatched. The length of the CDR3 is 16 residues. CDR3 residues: CASSLFQGQGARGYTF. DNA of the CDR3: TGTGCCAGCAGTTTATTCCAGGGACAGGGGGCGCGTGGCTACACCTTC.

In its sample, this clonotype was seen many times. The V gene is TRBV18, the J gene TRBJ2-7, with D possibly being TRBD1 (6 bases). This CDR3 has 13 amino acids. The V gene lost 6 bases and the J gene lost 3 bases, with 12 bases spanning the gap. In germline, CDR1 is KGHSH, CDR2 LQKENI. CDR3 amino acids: CASSAGADYEQYF. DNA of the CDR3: TGTGCCAGCTCGGCAGGGGCCGACTACGAGCAGTACTTC.

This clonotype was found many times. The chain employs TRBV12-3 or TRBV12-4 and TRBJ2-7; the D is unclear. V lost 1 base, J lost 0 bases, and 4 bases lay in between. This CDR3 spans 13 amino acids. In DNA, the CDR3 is TGTGCCAGCAGTTTAGTGAGCTCCTACGAGCAGTACTTC. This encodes CASSLVSSYEQYF.

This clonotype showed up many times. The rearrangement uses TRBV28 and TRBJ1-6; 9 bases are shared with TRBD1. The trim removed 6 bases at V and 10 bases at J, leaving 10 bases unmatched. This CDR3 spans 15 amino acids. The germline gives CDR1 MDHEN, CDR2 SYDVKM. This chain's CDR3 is CASRGDRVAKSPLHF. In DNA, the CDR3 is TGTGCCAGCAGGGGGGACAGGGTGGCCAAATCACCCCTCCACTTT.

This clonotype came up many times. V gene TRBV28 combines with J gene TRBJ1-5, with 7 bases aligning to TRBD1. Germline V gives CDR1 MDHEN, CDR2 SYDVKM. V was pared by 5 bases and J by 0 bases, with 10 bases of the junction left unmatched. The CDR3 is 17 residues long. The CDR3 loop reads CASSGGGTAYSNQPQHF. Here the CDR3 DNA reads TGTGCCAGCAGTGGAGGGGGCACCGCTTATAGCAATCAGCCCCAGCATTTT.

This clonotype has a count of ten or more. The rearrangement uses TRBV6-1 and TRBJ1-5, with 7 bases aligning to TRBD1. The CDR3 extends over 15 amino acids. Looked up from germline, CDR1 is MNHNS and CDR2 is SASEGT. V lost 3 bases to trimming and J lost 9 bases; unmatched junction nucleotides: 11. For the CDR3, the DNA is TGTGCCAGCAGTGACGACGGACAGGCCGCCGGGCCCCAGCATTTT. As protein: CASSDDGQAAGPQHF.

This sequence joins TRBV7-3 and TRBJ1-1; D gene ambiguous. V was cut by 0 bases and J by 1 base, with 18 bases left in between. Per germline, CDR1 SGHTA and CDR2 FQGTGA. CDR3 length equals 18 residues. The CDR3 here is CASSLTGFGVGANTEAFF. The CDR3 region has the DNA TGTGCCAGCAGCTTAACGGGGTTCGGGGTAGGAGCGAACACTGAAGCTTTCTTT.

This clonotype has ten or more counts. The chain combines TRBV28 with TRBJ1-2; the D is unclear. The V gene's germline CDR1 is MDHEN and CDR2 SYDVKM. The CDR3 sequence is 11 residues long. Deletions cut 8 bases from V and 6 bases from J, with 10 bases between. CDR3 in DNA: TGTGCCAGCCCCCGGACGGATGGCTACACCTTC. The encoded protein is CASPRTDGYTF.

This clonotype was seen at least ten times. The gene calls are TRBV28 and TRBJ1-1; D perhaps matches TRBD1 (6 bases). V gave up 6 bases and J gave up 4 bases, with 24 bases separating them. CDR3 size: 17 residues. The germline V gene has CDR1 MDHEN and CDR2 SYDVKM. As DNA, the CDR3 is TGTGCCAGCAGCCTACTCCGGGGCAGGGGTAGGACCACTGAAGCTTTCTTT. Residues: CASSLLRGRGRTTEAFF.